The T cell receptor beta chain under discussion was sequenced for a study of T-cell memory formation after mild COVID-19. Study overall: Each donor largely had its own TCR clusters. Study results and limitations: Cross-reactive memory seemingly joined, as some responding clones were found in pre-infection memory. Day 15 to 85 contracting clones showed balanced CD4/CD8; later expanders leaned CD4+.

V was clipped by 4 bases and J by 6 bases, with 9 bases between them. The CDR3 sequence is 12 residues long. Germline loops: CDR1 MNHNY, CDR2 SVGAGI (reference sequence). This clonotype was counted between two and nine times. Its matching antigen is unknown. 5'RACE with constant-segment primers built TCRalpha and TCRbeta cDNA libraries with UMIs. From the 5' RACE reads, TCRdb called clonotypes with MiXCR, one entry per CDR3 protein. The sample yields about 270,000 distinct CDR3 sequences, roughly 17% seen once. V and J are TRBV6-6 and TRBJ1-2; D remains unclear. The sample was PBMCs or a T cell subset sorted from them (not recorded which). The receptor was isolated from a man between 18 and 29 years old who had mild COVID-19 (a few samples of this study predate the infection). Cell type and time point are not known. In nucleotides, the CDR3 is TGTGCCAGCAGTTGGCGGGCAGATGGCTACACCTTC. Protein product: CASSWRADGYTF.